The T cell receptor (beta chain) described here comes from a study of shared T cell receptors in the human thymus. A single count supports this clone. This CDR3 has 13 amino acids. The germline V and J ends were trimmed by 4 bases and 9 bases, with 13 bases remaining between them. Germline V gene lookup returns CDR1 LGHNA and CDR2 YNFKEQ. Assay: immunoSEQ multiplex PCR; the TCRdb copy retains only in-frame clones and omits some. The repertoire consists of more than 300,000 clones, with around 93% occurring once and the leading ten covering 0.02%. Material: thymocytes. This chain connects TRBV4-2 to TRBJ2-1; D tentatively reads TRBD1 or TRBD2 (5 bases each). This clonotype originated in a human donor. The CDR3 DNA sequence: TGTGCCAGCAGCCCTACAGGTGGGGGTGAGCAGTTCTTC. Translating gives CASSPTGGGEQFF.